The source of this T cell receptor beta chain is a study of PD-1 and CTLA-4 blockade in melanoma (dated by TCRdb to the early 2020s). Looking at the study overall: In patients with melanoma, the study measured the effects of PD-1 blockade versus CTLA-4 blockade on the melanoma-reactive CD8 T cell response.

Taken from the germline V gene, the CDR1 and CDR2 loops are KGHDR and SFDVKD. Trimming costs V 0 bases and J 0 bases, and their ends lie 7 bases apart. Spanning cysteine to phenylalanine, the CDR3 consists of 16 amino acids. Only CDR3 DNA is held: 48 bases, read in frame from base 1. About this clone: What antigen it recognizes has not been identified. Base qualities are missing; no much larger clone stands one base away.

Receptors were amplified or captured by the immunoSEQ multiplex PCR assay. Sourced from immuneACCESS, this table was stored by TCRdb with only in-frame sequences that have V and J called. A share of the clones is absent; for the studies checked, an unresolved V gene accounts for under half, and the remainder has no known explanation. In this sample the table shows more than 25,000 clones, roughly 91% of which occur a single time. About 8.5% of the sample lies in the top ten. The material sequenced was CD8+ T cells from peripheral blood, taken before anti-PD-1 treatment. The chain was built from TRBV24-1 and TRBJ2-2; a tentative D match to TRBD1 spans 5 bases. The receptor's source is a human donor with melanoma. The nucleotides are TGTGCCACCAGTGATTTGGGGGCCTCGAACACCGGGGAGCTGTTTTTT. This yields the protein CATSDLGASNTGELFF.